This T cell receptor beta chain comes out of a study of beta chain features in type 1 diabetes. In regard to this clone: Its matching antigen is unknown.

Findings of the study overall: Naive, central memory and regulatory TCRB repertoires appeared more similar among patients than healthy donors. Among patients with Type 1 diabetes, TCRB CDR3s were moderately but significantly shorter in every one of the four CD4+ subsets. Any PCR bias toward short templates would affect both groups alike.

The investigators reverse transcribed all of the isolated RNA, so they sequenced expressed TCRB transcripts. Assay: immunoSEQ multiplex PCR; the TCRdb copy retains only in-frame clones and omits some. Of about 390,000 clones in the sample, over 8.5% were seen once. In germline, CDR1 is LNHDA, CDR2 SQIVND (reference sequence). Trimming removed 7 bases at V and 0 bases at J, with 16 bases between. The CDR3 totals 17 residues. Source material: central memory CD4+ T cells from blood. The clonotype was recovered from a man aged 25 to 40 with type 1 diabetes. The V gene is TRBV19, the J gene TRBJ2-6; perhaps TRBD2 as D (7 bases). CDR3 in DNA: TGTGCCAGTACCCGAGGGGGAGGGAGCTCTGGGGCCAACGTCCTGACTTTC. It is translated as CASTRGGGSSGANVLTF.